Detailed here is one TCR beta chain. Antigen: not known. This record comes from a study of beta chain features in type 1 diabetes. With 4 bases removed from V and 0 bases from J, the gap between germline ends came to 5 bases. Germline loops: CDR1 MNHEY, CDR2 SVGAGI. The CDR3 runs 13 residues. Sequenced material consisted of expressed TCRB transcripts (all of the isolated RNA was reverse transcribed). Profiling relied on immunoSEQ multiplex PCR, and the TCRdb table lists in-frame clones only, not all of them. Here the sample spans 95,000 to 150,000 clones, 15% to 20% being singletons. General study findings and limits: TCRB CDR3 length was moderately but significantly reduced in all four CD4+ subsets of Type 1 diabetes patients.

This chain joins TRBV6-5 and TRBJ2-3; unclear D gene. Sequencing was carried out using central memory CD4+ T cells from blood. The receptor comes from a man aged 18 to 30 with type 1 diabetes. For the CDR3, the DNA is TGTGCCAGCAGTTCTACCAGCACAGATACGCAGTATTTT. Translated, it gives CASSSTSTDTQYF.